The 21 T cell receptor beta chains presented below share a single source sample, sequenced in a study of cytomegalovirus exposure and HLA in healthy donors. Using immunoSEQ multiplex PCR, the repertoire was profiled, and TCRdb retains in-frame clones only, with some absent. The sample has tens of thousands of clones, 90% seen once. Sequences were obtained from PBMCs. The receptors derive from a man younger than 35 in good health and CMV-seronegative.

The chain employs TRBV5-1 and TRBJ1-1; D not resolved. This CDR3 contains 14 residues. Germline values: CDR1 SGHRS, CDR2 YFSETQ. Trimming took off 1 base at V and 4 bases at J, with 11 bases between the two ends. The CDR3 here is CASSLSSPGTEAFF. CDR3 coding DNA: TGCGCCAGCAGCTTGAGCAGTCCGGGCACTGAAGCTTTCTTT.

This chain joins TRBV27 and TRBJ1-1; a weak D match, TRBD1 (5 bases). This CDR3 is built from 11 residues. The germline V and J ends were trimmed by 5 bases and 11 bases, with 12 bases remaining between them. Germline V CDR1 and CDR2: MNHEY, SMNVEV (reference sequence). The DNA of the CDR3 is TGTGCCAGCAGTAACAGGTTTTCGGCTTTCTTT. Protein: CASSNRFSAFF.

The J gene is TRBJ2-1, the V gene TRBV7-9; 11 nucleotides line up with TRBD2. The CDR3 covers 15 residues. The V gene's germline CDR1 is SEHNR and CDR2 FQNEAQ (reference sequence). V lost 5 bases to trimming and J lost 7 bases; unmatched junction nucleotides: 7. The chain's CDR3 is CASSRLAGGINEQFF. In DNA form, the CDR3 reads TGTGCCAGCAGCCGTCTAGCGGGAGGCATAAATGAGCAGTTCTTC.

This clone came up once. The chain couples TRBV6-4 to TRBJ2-4, with a tentative D call TRBD1 (6 bases). V lost 3 bases to trimming and J lost 1 base, with 16 bases between them. There are 17 residues in the CDR3. Looked up from germline, CDR1 is MRHNA and CDR2 is SNTAGT. The CDR3 spells CASSEDSKVGAKNIQYF. Written as DNA, the CDR3 is TGTGCCAGCAGTGAGGACAGTAAGGTGGGGGCCAAAAACATTCAGTACTTC.

The genes are TRBV9 and TRBJ1-5, with TRBD1 as a possible D gene (5 bases). The CDR3 has 14 residues. CDR1 SGDLS and CDR2 YYNGEE come from the germline V gene. The V and J ends lost 6 bases and 4 bases respectively, with 14 bases between them. CDR3 coding DNA: TGTGCCAGCACTGTAGGGGTTCTGAATCAGCCCCAGCATTTT. It codes for CASTVGVLNQPQHF.

This clone showed up just a few times. The J gene is TRBJ2-7, the V gene TRBV5-4; D perhaps matches TRBD2 (6 bases). The CDR3 loop spans 14 amino acids. The germline V gene has CDR1 SGHNT and CDR2 YYREEE (reference sequence). The germline V and J ends were trimmed by 2 bases and 0 bases, with 9 bases remaining between them. CDR3 protein: CASSFSGSSYEQYF. The CDR3 DNA reads as TGTGCCAGCAGCTTTTCCGGGAGCTCCTACGAGCAGTACTTC. The variable domain in full, with the rest retrieved from reference TRBV5-4 and TRBJ2-7, is ETGVTQSPTHLIKTRGQQVTLRCSSQSGHNTVSWYQQALGQGPQFIFQYYREEENGRGNFPPRFSGLQFPNYSSELNVNALELDDSALYLCASSFSGSSYEQYFGPGTRLTVT.

The rearrangement joins TRBV5-1 to TRBJ2-7; perhaps TRBD1 as D (6 bases). Trimming pared 2 bases from V and 4 bases from J, leaving 10 bases between. The CDR3 runs to 13 residues. Germline loops: CDR1 SGHRS, CDR2 YFSETQ. In DNA, the CDR3 is TGCGCCAGCAGCTTCCTGACAGGATACGAGCAGTACTTC. Encoded protein: CASSFLTGYEQYF. Full variable domain (missing parts from reference TRBV5-1 and TRBJ2-7): KAGVTQTPRYLIKTRGQQVTLSCSPISGHRSVSWYQQTPGQGLQFLFEYFSETQRNKGNFPGRFSGRQFSNSRSEMNVSTLELGDSALYLCASSFLTGYEQYFGPGTRLTVT.

Here the CDR3 DNA reads TGTGCCAGCAGGCCCGCGACAGGGGGCGTGATCGGGGAGCTGTTTTTT. Amino acids: CASRPATGGVIGELFF. The chain has TRBV28 and TRBJ2-2; 10 bases are a match to TRBD1. This CDR3 spans 16 amino acids. Germline V gene sequence: CDR1 MDHEN, CDR2 SYDVKM. V was clipped by 6 bases and J by 7 bases; unmatched bases: 11.

The CDR3, as DNA: TGTGCCAGCAGCTTGACCTGGGACAGGGTATTAGAGACCCAGTACTTC. It translates to CASSLTWDRVLETQYF. This rearrangement joins TRBV5-6 to TRBJ2-5; TRBD1 matches at 9 bases. CDR1 is SGHDT and CDR2 is YYEEEE in the germline V gene. CDR3 length: 16 amino acids. V dropped 1 base and J dropped 4; count of bases not matched to a gene: 8.

The chain carries TRBV9 and TRBJ1-3; 7 nucleotides align to TRBD1. There are 14 residues in the CDR3. With V trimmed by 4 bases and J by 4 bases, 5 bases remained unmatched. The V gene's germline CDR1 is SGDLS and CDR2 YYNGEE. In nucleotides, the CDR3 is TGTGCCAGCAGCCCAGACAGGGAGGGAAACACCATATATTTT. Encoded protein: CASSPDREGNTIYF.

J is TRBJ2-1 and V is TRBV4-3, with 10 nucleotides matching TRBD2. CDR1 LGHNA and CDR2 YSLEER come from the germline V gene. Losses at the gene ends were 1 base for V and 7 bases for J; bases not matched to a gene: 10. The CDR3 covers 17 residues. The CDR3 bases are TGCGCCAGCAGCCAAGCACCTCATGCTAGCGGGAGTAATGAGCAGTTCTTC. This codes for CASSQAPHASGSNEQFF.

The CDR3 DNA sequence: TGTGCCAGCAGCGGACTAGCGGGCCACACAGATACGCAGTATTTT. As protein: CASSGLAGHTDTQYF. The chain employs TRBV6-6 and TRBJ2-3, with 11 bases matching TRBD2. V lost 6 bases, J lost 2 bases, and 4 bases stayed unmatched. CDR3 length: 15 amino acids. Germline V lookup: CDR1 MNHNY, CDR2 SVGAGI (reference sequence).

The CDR3 coding sequence is TGTGCCAGCTCACCGCTACAGGGGAGCACAGATACGCAGTATTTT. The encoded protein is CASSPLQGSTDTQYF. The V gene is TRBV18, the J gene TRBJ2-3, with 7 positions matching TRBD1. V was clipped by 3 bases and J by 0 bases; unmatched bases: 3. The CDR3 contains 15 residues. The germline V gene encodes CDR1 KGHSH and CDR2 LQKENI.

The genes are TRBV7-2 and TRBJ2-7; D not certain. This CDR3 contains 15 residues. V was clipped by 1 base and J by 0 bases, with 10 bases between them. CDR1 and CDR2 (germline): SGHTA, FQGNSA. Here the CDR3 DNA reads TGTGCCAGCAGCTTAGTTCGCTACAGCTCCTACGAGCAGTACTTC. Its translation is CASSLVRYSSYEQYF. The entire variable domain, with the rest obtained from reference TRBV7-2 and TRBJ2-7, is as follows: GAGVSQSPSNKVTEKGKDVELRCDPISGHTALYWYRQSLGQGLEFLIYFQGNSAPDKSGLPSDRFSAERTGGSVSTLTIQRTQQEDSAVYLCASSLVRYSSYEQYFGPGTRLTVT.

This chain links TRBV7-9 with TRBJ1-2; maybe TRBD1 (5 bases). Trimming shortened V by 0 bases and J by 0 bases, and 8 bases separated the two germline ends. This CDR3 has 15 amino acids. CDR1 is SEHNR, CDR2 FQNEAQ, per germline (reference sequence). The CDR3 loop reads CASSLADTANYGYTF. The CDR3 bases are TGTGCCAGCAGCTTAGCGGACACAGCTAACTATGGCTACACCTTC.

The chain employs TRBV5-5 and TRBJ2-7; 12 bases align to TRBD1. The J segment lost 7 bases and the V segment lost 0 bases, leaving 8 bases of the junction unmatched. Germline V CDR1 and CDR2: SGHKS, YYEKEE (reference sequence). The CDR3 loop spans 16 amino acids. The CDR3 DNA sequence: TGTGCCAGCAGCTTGGGTTTGGGACAGGGGGCGCGGGAGCAGTACTTC. It translates to CASSLGLGQGAREQYF.

The V and J genes are TRBV6-5 and TRBJ2-7; TRBD2 agrees at 10 bases. Germline CDR1 reads MNHEY; CDR2 reads SVGAGI. V was clipped by 7 bases and J by 9 bases; unmatched bases: 15. There are 15 residues in the CDR3. For the CDR3, the DNA is TGTGCCAGCACACCCGGGACTAGCGCCAGAAAGGGGCAGTACTTC. This translates into CASTPGTSARKGQYF.

This chain joins TRBV28 and TRBJ2-5; D may be TRBD2 (7 bases). V gave up 4 bases and J gave up 5 bases, with 23 bases separating them. The CDR3 totals 17 residues. Germline CDR1 is MDHEN and CDR2 is SYDVKM. The chain's CDR3 is CASSYKYHAGAVETQYF. For the CDR3, the DNA is TGTGCCAGCAGTTATAAGTACCATGCGGGGGCGGTGGAGACCCAGTACTTC. The complete variable domain, with remaining parts taken from reference TRBV28 and TRBJ2-5, reads DVKVTQSSRYLVKRTGEKVFLECVQDMDHENMFWYRQDPGLGLRLIYFSYDVKMKEKGDIPEGYSVSREKKERFSLILESASTNQTSMYLCASSYKYHAGAVETQYFGPGTRLLVL.

This clone has a single count. V gene TRBV19 combines with J gene TRBJ2-3, with 10 bases fitting TRBD2. Per the germline V gene, CDR1 is LNHDA and CDR2 is SQIVND (reference sequence). The ends lost 7 bases at V and 0 bases at J; junction bases unmatched: 4. The CDR3 consists of 15 residues. CDR3 in amino acids: CASNLAGASTDTQYF. CDR3 nucleotides: TGTGCCAGTAACCTAGCGGGAGCAAGCACAGATACGCAGTATTTT.

J is TRBJ2-1 and V is TRBV19, with 8 bases matching TRBD1. The length of the CDR3 is 18 residues. Germline V CDR1 and CDR2: LNHDA, SQIVND (reference sequence). V dropped 6 bases and J dropped 0; count of bases not matched to a gene: 13. The CDR3 region is CASRYRRTGTGSYNEQFF. CDR3 nucleotides: TGTGCCAGTAGGTATCGTAGGACAGGGACGGGCTCCTACAATGAGCAGTTCTTC.

The CDR3 region has the DNA TGTGCCAGCAGTTACGGTGAAATAGCGGGAGAGGCTGAGCAGTTCTTC. This encodes CASSYGEIAGEAEQFF. The chain couples TRBV6-6 to TRBJ2-1; 9 bases match TRBD2. Trimming removed 2 bases from V and 9 bases from J; junction bases left unmatched: 11. The germline CDR1 and CDR2 sequences are MNHNY and SVGAGI (reference sequence). This CDR3 comprises 16 residues.